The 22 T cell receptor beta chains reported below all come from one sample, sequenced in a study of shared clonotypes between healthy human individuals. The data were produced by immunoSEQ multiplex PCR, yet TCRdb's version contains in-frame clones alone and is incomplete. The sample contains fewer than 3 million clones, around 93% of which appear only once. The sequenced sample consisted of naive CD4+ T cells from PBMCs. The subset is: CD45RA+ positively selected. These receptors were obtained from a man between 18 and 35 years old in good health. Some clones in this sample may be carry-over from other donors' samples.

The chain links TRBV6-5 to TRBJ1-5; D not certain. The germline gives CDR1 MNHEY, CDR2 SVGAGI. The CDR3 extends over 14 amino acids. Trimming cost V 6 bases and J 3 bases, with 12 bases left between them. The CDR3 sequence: CASSRGSNNQPQHF. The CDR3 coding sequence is TGTGCCAGCAGCCGAGGAAGCAACAATCAGCCCCAGCATTTT.

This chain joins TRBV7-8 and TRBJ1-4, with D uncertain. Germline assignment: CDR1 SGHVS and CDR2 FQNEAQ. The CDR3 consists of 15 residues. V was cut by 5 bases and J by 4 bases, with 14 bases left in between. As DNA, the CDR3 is TGTGCCAGCAGCCCTCTAGGTCTCTTTAATGAAAAACTGTTTTTT. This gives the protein CASSPLGLFNEKLFF.

This CDR3 is CASTLWGASGSGEQYF. The CDR3 DNA reads TGTGCCAGCACCCTCTGGGGAGCTAGCGGGAGTGGCGAGCAGTACTTC. V usage is TRBV28 and J usage is TRBJ2-7, with 10 bases fitting TRBD2. Germline V CDR1 and CDR2: MDHEN, SYDVKM. This CDR3 is built from 16 residues. V lost 7 bases, J lost 6 bases, and 15 bases stayed unmatched. The complete variable domain, with remaining parts taken from reference TRBV28 and TRBJ2-7, reads DVKVTQSSRYLVKRTGEKVFLECVQDMDHENMFWYRQDPGLGLRLIYFSYDVKMKEKGDIPEGYSVSREKKERFSLILESASTNQTSMYLCASTLWGASGSGEQYFGPGTRLTVT.

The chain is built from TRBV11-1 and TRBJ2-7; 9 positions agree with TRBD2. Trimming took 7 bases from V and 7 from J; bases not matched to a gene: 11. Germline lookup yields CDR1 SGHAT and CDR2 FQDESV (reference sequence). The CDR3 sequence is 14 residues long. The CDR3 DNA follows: TGTGCCAGCACCGTAGCGGGAGTGGCGGGAGAGCAGTACTTC. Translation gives CASTVAGVAGEQYF.

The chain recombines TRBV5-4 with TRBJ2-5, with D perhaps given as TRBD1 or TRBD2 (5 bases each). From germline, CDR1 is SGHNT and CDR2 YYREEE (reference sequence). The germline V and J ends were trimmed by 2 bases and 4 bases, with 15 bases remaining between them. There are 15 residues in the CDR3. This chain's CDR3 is CASSFDSWGIETQYF. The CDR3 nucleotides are TGTGCCAGCAGCTTCGACAGCTGGGGGATAGAGACCCAGTACTTC. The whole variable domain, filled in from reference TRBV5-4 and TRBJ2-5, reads ETGVTQSPTHLIKTRGQQVTLRCSSQSGHNTVSWYQQALGQGPQFIFQYYREEENGRGNFPPRFSGLQFPNYSSELNVNALELDDSALYLCASSFDSWGIETQYFGPGTRLLVL.

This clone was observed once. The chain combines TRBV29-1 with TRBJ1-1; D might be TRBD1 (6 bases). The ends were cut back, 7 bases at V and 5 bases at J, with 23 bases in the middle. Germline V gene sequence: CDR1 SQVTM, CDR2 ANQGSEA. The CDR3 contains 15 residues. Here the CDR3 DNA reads TGCAGCGCTGAGGGGAAGGGGGGCGCGGGGACTGAAGCTTTCTTT. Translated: CSAEGKGGAGTEAFF. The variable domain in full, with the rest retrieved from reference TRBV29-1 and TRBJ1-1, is SAVISQKPSRDICQRGTSLTIQCQVDSQVTMMFWYRQQPGQSLTLIATANQGSEATYESGFVIDKFPISRPNLTFSTLTVSNMSPEDSSIYLCSAEGKGGAGTEAFFGQGTRLTVV.

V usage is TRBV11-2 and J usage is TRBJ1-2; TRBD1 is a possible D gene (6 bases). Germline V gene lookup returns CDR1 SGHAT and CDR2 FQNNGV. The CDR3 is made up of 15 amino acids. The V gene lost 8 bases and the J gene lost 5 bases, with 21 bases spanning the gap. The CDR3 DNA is TGTGCCAGCCGCGCGTATACCGGGACACCGTATGGCTACACCTTC. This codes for CASRAYTGTPYGYTF.

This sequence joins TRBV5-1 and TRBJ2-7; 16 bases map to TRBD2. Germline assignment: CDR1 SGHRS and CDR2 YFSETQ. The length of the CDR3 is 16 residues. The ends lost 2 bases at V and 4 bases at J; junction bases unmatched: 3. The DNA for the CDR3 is TGCGCCAGCAGCTTAGGGACTAGCGGGAGGGGATACGAGCAGTACTTC. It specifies CASSLGTSGRGYEQYF.

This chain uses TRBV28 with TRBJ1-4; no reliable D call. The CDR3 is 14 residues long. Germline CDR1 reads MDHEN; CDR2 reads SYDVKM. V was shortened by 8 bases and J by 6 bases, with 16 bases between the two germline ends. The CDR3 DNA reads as TGTGCCAGCCGGGGAGCGGACTACGATGAAAAACTGTTTTTT. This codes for CASRGADYDEKLFF.

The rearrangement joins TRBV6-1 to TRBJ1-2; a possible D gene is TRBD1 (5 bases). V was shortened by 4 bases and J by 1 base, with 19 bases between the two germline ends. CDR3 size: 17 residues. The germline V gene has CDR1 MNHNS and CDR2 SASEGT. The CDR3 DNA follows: TGTGCCAGCAGTGTTTTGAATCGTCCGGGGCTTAACTATGGCTACACCTTC. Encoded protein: CASSVLNRPGLNYGYTF.

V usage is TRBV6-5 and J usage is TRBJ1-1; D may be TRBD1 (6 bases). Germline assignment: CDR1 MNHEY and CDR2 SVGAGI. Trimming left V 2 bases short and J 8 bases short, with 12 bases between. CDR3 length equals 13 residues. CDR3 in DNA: TGTGCCAGCAGTTACCCCAGGGGTGGGGAAGCTTTCTTT. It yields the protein CASSYPRGGEAFF.

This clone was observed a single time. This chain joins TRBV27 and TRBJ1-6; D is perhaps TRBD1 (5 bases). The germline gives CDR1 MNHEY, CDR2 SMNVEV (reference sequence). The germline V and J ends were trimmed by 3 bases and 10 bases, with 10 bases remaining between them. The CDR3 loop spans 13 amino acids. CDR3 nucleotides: TGTGCCAGCAGTTTTACAGGACGATCACCCCTCCACTTT. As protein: CASSFTGRSPLHF.

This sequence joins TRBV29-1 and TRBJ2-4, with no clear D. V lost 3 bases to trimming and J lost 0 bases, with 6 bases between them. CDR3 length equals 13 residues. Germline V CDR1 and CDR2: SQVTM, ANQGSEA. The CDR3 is CSVETLAKNIQYF. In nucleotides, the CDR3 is TGCAGCGTTGAGACATTAGCCAAAAACATTCAGTACTTC.

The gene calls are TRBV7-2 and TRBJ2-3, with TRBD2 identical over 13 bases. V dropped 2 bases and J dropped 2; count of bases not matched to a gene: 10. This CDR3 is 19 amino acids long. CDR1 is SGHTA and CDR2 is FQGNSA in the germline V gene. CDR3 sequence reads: CASSLLRTSGRDLTDTQYF. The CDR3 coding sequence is TGTGCCAGCAGCTTACTTCGGACTAGCGGGAGAGACCTCACAGATACGCAGTATTTT.

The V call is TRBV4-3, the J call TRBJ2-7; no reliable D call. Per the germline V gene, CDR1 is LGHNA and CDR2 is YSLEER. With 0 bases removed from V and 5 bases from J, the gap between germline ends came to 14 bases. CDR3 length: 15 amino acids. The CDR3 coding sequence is TGCGCCAGCAGCCAAGATTCCAGAAGGCTGGACGAGCAGTACTTC. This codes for CASSQDSRRLDEQYF.

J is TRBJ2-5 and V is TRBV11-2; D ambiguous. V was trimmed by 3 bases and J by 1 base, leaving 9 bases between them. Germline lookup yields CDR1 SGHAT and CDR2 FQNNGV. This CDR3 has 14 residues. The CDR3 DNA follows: TGTGCCAGCAGCTTCTTTCCATTCCAAGAGACCCAGTACTTC. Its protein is CASSFFPFQETQYF.

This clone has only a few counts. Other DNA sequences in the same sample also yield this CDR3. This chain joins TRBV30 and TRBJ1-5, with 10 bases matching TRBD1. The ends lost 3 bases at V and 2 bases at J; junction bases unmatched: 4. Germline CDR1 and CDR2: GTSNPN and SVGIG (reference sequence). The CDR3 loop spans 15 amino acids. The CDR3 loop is CAWRSGTGGNQPQHF. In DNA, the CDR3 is TGTGCCTGGAGGTCCGGGACAGGGGGCAATCAGCCCCAGCATTTT. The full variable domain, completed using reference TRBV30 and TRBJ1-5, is SQTIHQWPATLVQPVGSPLSLECTVEGTSNPNLYWYRQAAGRGLQLLFYSVGIGQISSEVPQNLSASRPQDRQFILSSKKLLLSDSGFYLCAWRSGTGGNQPQHFGDGTRLSIL.

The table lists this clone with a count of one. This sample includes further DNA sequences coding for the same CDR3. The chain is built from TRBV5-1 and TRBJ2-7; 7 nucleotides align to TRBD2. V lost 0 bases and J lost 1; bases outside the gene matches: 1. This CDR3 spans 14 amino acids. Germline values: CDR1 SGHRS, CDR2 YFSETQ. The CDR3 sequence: CASSLAGGSYEQYF. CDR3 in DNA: TGCGCCAGCAGCTTGGCGGGGGGTTCCTACGAGCAGTACTTC. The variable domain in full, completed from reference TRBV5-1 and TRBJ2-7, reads KAGVTQTPRYLIKTRGQQVTLSCSPISGHRSVSWYQQTPGQGLQFLFEYFSETQRNKGNFPGRFSGRQFSNSRSEMNVSTLELGDSALYLCASSLAGGSYEQYFGPGTRLTVT.

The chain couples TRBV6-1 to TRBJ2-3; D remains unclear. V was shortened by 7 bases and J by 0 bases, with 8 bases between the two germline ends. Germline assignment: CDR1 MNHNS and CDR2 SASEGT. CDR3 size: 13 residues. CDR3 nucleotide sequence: TGTGCCAGCAAGGGCCAGAGCACAGATACGCAGTATTTT. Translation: CASKGQSTDTQYF.

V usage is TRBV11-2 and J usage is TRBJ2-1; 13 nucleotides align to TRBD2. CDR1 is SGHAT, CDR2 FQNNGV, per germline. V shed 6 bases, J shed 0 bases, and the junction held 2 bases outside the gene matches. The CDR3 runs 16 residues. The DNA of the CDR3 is TGTGCCAGCAGGGGACTAGCGGGAAGCTCCTACAATGAGCAGTTCTTC. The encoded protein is CASRGLAGSSYNEQFF. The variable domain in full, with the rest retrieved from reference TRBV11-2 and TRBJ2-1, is EAGVAQSPRYKIIEKRQSVAFWCNPISGHATLYWYQQILGQGPKLLIQFQNNGVVDDSQLPKDRFSAERLKGVDSTLKIQPAKLEDSAVYLCASRGLAGSSYNEQFFGPGTRLTVL.

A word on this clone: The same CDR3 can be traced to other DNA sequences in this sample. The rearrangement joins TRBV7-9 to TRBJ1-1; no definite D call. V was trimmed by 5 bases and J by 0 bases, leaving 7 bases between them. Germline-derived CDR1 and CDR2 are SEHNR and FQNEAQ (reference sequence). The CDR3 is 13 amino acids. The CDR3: CASSRDMNTEAFF. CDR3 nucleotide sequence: TGTGCCAGCAGCCGGGATATGAACACTGAAGCTTTCTTT. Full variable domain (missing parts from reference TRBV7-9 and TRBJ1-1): DTGVSQNPRHKITKRGQNVTFRCDPISEHNRLYWYRQTLGQGPEFLTYFQNEAQLEKSRLLSDRFSAERPKGSFSTLEIQRTEQGDSAMYLCASSRDMNTEAFFGQGTRLTVV.

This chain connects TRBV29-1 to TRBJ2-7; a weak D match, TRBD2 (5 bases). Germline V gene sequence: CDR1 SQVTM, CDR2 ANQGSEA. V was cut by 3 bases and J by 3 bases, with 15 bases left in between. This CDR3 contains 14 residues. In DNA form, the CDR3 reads TGCAGCGTTGAGGCTGGGAGTGGAGGCTACGAGCAGTACTTC. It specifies CSVEAGSGGYEQYF.